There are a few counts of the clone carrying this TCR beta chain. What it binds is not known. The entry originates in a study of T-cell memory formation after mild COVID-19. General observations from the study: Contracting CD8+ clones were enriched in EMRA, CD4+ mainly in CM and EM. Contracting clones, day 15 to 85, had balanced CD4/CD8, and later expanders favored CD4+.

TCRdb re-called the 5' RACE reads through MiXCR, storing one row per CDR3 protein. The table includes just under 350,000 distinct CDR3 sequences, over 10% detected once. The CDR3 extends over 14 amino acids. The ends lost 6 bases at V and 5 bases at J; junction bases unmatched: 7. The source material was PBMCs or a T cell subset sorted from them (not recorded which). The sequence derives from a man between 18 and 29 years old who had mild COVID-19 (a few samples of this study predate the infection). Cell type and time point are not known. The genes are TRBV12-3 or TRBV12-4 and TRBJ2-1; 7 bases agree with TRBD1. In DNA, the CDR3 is TGTGCCAGCAGCCGGACAGGATCGAACAATGAGCAGTTCTTC. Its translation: CASSRTGSNNEQFF.